The 32 T cell receptor beta chains below come from one sample, sequenced in a study of cytomegalovirus exposure and HLA in healthy donors. With 60 Vbeta and 13 Jbeta primers, the PCR was carried out. The repertoire was sequenced with immunoSEQ multiplex PCR; TCRdb's copy has only in-frame clones and lacks some. The sample carries around 150,000 clones, approximately 79% recorded once. Material: PBMCs. Receptor source: a man in his fifties or sixties in good health and CMV-seronegative.

The gene calls are TRBV4-3 and TRBJ2-3; 9 bases are shared with TRBD1. J gave up 1 base and V 0 bases, and 2 bases lay outside the gene matches. The CDR3 totals 16 residues. The germline CDR1 and CDR2 sequences are LGHNA and YSLEER. In nucleotides, the CDR3 is TGCGCCAGCAGCCAAGAAGACAGGGGGGGCACAGATACGCAGTATTTT. This codes for CASSQEDRGGTDTQYF.

The chain employs TRBV10-1 and TRBJ2-3, with D maybe TRBD2 (5 bases). The CDR3 covers 14 residues. The V end lost 4 bases, the J end lost 2 bases, and 10 bases lay between the germline ends. Germline-derived CDR1 and CDR2 are WNHNN and SYGVQD (reference sequence). CDR3 nucleotides: TGCGCCAGCAGTGGGGGAGAACTCACAGATACGCAGTATTTT. This sequence encodes CASSGGELTDTQYF.

The chain employs TRBV5-1 and TRBJ2-1; 16 bases match TRBD2. J was trimmed by 6 bases and V by 0 bases; bases with no gene match: 3. Germline loops: CDR1 SGHRS, CDR2 YFSETQ. CDR3 size: 17 residues. CDR3 DNA: TGCGCCAGCAGCTTGGCGGGGACTAGCGGGGGGGGCAATGAGCAGTTCTTC. Translation gives CASSLAGTSGGGNEQFF. The full variable domain, in which reference TRBV5-1 and TRBJ2-1 provide the parts outside the CDR3, is KAGVTQTPRYLIKTRGQQVTLSCSPISGHRSVSWYQQTPGQGLQFLFEYFSETQRNKGNFPGRFSGRQFSNSRSEMNVSTLELGDSALYLCASSLAGTSGGGNEQFFGPGTRLTVL.

The chain links TRBV7-9 to TRBJ2-1; 10 bases are shared with TRBD1. Trimming cost V 2 bases and J 5 bases; bases outside gene matches: 6. This CDR3 contains 16 residues. The V gene's germline CDR1 is SEHNR and CDR2 FQNEAQ (reference sequence). CDR3: CASSLPDRGWDNEQFF. As DNA, the CDR3 is TGTGCCAGCAGCTTACCGGACAGGGGGTGGGACAATGAGCAGTTCTTC.

The chain is built from TRBV11-2 and TRBJ1-1; D uncertain. Germline V gene sequence: CDR1 SGHAT, CDR2 FQNNGV. The CDR3 sequence is 14 residues long. Trimming removed 1 base at V and 12 bases at J, with 18 bases between. The CDR3 DNA reads TGTGCCAGCAGCTTAGCAACGGGCGCGGGTAAAACTTTCTTT. Protein sequence: CASSLATGAGKTFF. Using reference TRBV11-2 and TRBJ1-1 for the parts outside the CDR3, the full variable domain is EAGVAQSPRYKIIEKRQSVAFWCNPISGHATLYWYQQILGQGPKLLIQFQNNGVVDDSQLPKDRFSAERLKGVDSTLKIQPAKLEDSAVYLCASSLATGAGKTFFGQGTRLTVV.

This clone was found once. This sequence joins TRBV11-2 and TRBJ2-2, with 9 nucleotides matching TRBD2. J was trimmed by 10 bases and V by 4 bases; bases with no gene match: 13. The germline V gene encodes CDR1 SGHAT and CDR2 FQNNGV. This CDR3 has 16 amino acids. The CDR3 here is CASSSVAGALASELFF. CDR3 coding DNA: TGTGCCAGCAGCTCCGTAGCGGGGGCCCTCGCATCGGAGCTGTTTTTT.

This clone was observed once. The chain recombines TRBV30 with TRBJ2-2; D unresolved. V was trimmed by 3 bases and J by 6 bases, leaving 5 bases between them. Germline lookup yields CDR1 GTSNPN and CDR2 SVGIG (reference sequence). The CDR3 has 11 residues. This chain's CDR3 is CAWRLSGELFF. The CDR3, as DNA: TGTGCCTGGAGGTTATCCGGGGAGCTGTTTTTT.

This sequence joins TRBV16 and TRBJ1-4; 9 positions match TRBD1. Germline V lookup: CDR1 KGHSY, CDR2 FQNENV. This CDR3 is built from 17 residues. Trimming took 2 bases from V and 0 from J; bases not matched to a gene: 4. The CDR3 nucleotides read TGTGCCAGCAGCCAAAGACAGGGGGTTGCAACTAATGAAAAACTGTTTTTT. This gives the protein CASSQRQGVATNEKLFF. Combining the CDR3 with reference TRBV16 and TRBJ1-4 gives the whole variable domain GEEVAQTPKHLVRGEGQKAKLYCAPIKGHSYVFWYQQVLKNEFKFLISFQNENVFDETGMPKERFSAKCLPNSPCSLEIQATKLEDSAVYFCASSQRQGVATNEKLFFGSGTQLSVL.

V usage is TRBV25-1 and J usage is TRBJ2-5; 10 bases match TRBD1. Trimming took 6 bases from V and 4 from J; bases not matched to a gene: 11. Germline V gene sequence: CDR1 MGHDK, CDR2 SYGVNS. The CDR3 length is 16 residues. CDR3 sequence reads: CASRGSGTGVVETQYF. The DNA for the CDR3 is TGTGCCAGCAGAGGCTCCGGGACAGGGGTGGTAGAGACCCAGTACTTC. Based on the CDR3 plus reference TRBV25-1 and TRBJ2-5, the full variable domain is EADIYQTPRYLVIGTGKKITLECSQTMGHDKMYWYQQDPGMELHLIHYSYGVNSTEKGDLSSESTVSRIRTEHFPLTLESARPSHTSQYLCASRGSGTGVVETQYFGPGTRLLVL.

This chain joins TRBV9 and TRBJ2-5; 8 bases fit TRBD1. Germline V gives CDR1 SGDLS, CDR2 YYNGEE. This CDR3 comprises 15 residues. V was pared by 3 bases and J by 5 bases, with 9 bases of the junction left unmatched. CDR3: CASSADSWTGETQYF. The CDR3 DNA is TGTGCCAGCAGCGCCGACTCGTGGACAGGGGAGACCCAGTACTTC.

The rearrangement links TRBV7-6 to TRBJ2-7; 7 bases match TRBD1. V was pared by 2 bases and J by 11 bases, with 9 bases of the junction left unmatched. Germline lookup yields CDR1 SGHVS and CDR2 FNYEAQ. This CDR3 region has 13 residues. CDR3 loop: CASSLNFETGKYF. CDR3 DNA sequence: TGTGCCAGCAGCTTAAATTTTGAGACAGGGAAGTACTTC.

This rearrangement joins TRBV6-5 to TRBJ1-3; no clear D. The V and J ends lost 0 bases and 3 bases respectively, with 9 bases between them. CDR1 is MNHEY, CDR2 SVGAGI, per germline. The CDR3 has 15 amino acids. The CDR3 is CASSYSSVFGNTIYF. DNA for the CDR3: TGTGCCAGCAGTTACTCGTCAGTCTTTGGAAACACCATATATTTT.

The J gene is TRBJ2-3, the V gene TRBV9, with D uncertain. The CDR3 sequence is 14 residues long. The V end was cut by 2 bases, the J end by 0 bases, with 7 bases between. Per the germline V gene, CDR1 is SGDLS and CDR2 is YYNGEE. The CDR3 DNA follows: TGTGCCAGCAGCGTGGCTGCTAGCACAGATACGCAGTATTTT. Encoded protein: CASSVAASTDTQYF.

The chain has TRBV28 and TRBJ2-1; 7 nucleotides agree with TRBD2. The CDR3 covers 17 residues. Germline CDR1 is MDHEN and CDR2 is SYDVKM. V dropped 5 bases and J dropped 7; count of bases not matched to a gene: 17. CDR3 region: CASSGPARGTGGNEQFF. DNA for the CDR3: TGTGCCAGCAGTGGCCCAGCTCGGGGAACGGGGGGTAATGAGCAGTTCTTC.

The CDR3 sequence: CASSLRGFQETQYF. CDR3 bases: TGTGCCAGCAGTTTAAGGGGGTTCCAAGAGACCCAGTACTTC. The chain links TRBV27 to TRBJ2-5, with TRBD1 as a possible D gene (6 bases). The V end lost 2 bases, the J end lost 1 base, and 8 bases lay between the germline ends. The CDR3 contains 14 residues. Germline lookup yields CDR1 MNHEY and CDR2 SMNVEV (reference sequence).

This chain links TRBV19 with TRBJ1-6, with TRBD1 as a possible D gene (6 bases). V was cut by 7 bases and J by 6 bases, with 25 bases left in between. Germline V lookup: CDR1 LNHDA, CDR2 SQIVND (reference sequence). The CDR3 covers 18 residues. CDR3 bases: TGTGCCAGTACCGAATACGGAGCGGTGGTAGGGGGTAATTCACCCCTCCACTTT. This encodes CASTEYGAVVGGNSPLHF.

This clone was detected only once. The V gene is TRBV9, the J gene TRBJ2-7; TRBD2 matches 11 bases. The CDR3 sequence is 18 residues long. Per the germline V gene, CDR1 is SGDLS and CDR2 is YYNGEE. J gave up 0 bases and V 4 bases, and 12 bases lay outside the gene matches. The CDR3 bases are TGTGCCAGCAGCCGAGACCCCGGGACTAGCGGATTCTCCTACGAGCAGTACTTC. Its translation is CASSRDPGTSGFSYEQYF. The full variable domain, with the rest looked up from reference TRBV9 and TRBJ2-7, is DSGVTQTPKHLITATGQRVTLRCSPRSGDLSVYWYQQSLDQGLQFLIQYYNGEERAKGNILERFSAQQFPDLHSELNLSSLELGDSALYFCASSRDPGTSGFSYEQYFGPGTRLTVT.

The V call is TRBV7-8, the J call TRBJ1-4, with 8 positions matching TRBD1. This CDR3 region has 15 residues. Germline CDR1 is SGHVS and CDR2 is FQNEAQ. V dropped 5 bases and J dropped 7; count of bases not matched to a gene: 9. The CDR3 DNA reads as TGTGCCAGCAGCCGTAATCAGGGGGCGGGTGAAAAACTGTTTTTT. This gives the protein CASSRNQGAGEKLFF. Full variable domain (missing parts from reference TRBV7-8 and TRBJ1-4): GAGVSQSPRYKVAKRGQDVALRCDPISGHVSLFWYQQALGQGPEFLTYFQNEAQLDKSGLPSDRFFAERPEGSVSTLKIQRTQQEDSAVYLCASSRNQGAGEKLFFGSGTQLSVL.

The J gene is TRBJ1-2, the V gene TRBV6-5; 12 bases line up with TRBD1. This CDR3 is built from 15 residues. Germline V lookup: CDR1 MNHEY, CDR2 SVGAGI. V shed 3 bases, J shed 7 bases, and the junction held 6 bases outside the gene matches. For the CDR3, the DNA is TGTGCCAGCAGTTATTCGGGACAGGGGGCGATTGGCTACACCTTC. This translates into CASSYSGQGAIGYTF.

The rearrangement uses TRBV6-1 and TRBJ1-5; weak D call: TRBD1 (5 bases). The V gene's germline CDR1 is MNHNS and CDR2 SASEGT. The length of the CDR3 is 14 residues. Trimming removed 2 bases at V and 3 bases at J, with 8 bases between. The CDR3 DNA follows: TGTGCCAGCAGTGAACAGGGAACCAATCAGCCCCAGCATTTT. This gives the protein CASSEQGTNQPQHF.

This chain links TRBV28 with TRBJ1-2; weak D call: TRBD1 (5 bases). This CDR3 is 12 amino acids long. Trimming cost V 8 bases and J 4 bases, with 11 bases left between them. Germline CDR1 and CDR2: MDHEN and SYDVKM. This CDR3 reads CASRQPVYGYTF. DNA for the CDR3: TGTGCCAGCCGACAGCCAGTCTATGGCTACACCTTC.

The V and J genes are TRBV4-3 and TRBJ2-1, with 8 positions matching TRBD2. V was pared by 0 bases and J by 1 base, with 5 bases of the junction left unmatched. Germline V gives CDR1 LGHNA, CDR2 YSLEER. This CDR3 contains 17 residues. Written as DNA, the CDR3 is TGCGCCAGCAGCCAAGATATCGGCGGGGGGTCCTACAATGAGCAGTTCTTC. Encoded protein: CASSQDIGGGSYNEQFF.

The J gene is TRBJ2-3, the V gene TRBV4-3; D not certain. Germline CDR1 LGHNA, CDR2 YSLEER. This CDR3 comprises 14 residues. V shed 4 bases and J shed 1 base, with 9 bases lying between them. CDR3 loop: CASSLAARTDTQYF. CDR3 nucleotides: TGCGCCAGCAGCCTCGCGGCCCGCACAGATACGCAGTATTTT.

The CDR3 loop is CASSLRAGGGYQETQYF. In nucleotides, the CDR3 is TGTGCCAGCAGCTTGAGGGCGGGGGGGGGATACCAAGAGACCCAGTACTTC. The chain carries TRBV5-4 and TRBJ2-5, with 9 bases aligning to TRBD2. The CDR3 has 17 residues. CDR1 and CDR2 from the germline V gene are SGHNT and YYREEE (reference sequence). The trim removed 1 base at V and 0 bases at J, leaving 7 bases unmatched. The full variable domain, completed using reference TRBV5-4 and TRBJ2-5, is ETGVTQSPTHLIKTRGQQVTLRCSSQSGHNTVSWYQQALGQGPQFIFQYYREEENGRGNFPPRFSGLQFPNYSSELNVNALELDDSALYLCASSLRAGGGYQETQYFGPGTRLLVL.

There are a few counts of this clone. V usage is TRBV6-5 and J usage is TRBJ2-2, with D possibly being TRBD1 (6 bases). Deletions cut 9 bases from V and 7 bases from J, with 15 bases between. The CDR3 contains 13 residues. Germline lookup yields CDR1 MNHEY and CDR2 SVGAGI. CDR3 region: CASNSGAGGELFF. DNA of the CDR3: TGTGCCAGTAACTCAGGGGCAGGCGGGGAGCTGTTTTTT.

V gene TRBV5-4 combines with J gene TRBJ2-5; D might be TRBD2 (6 bases). Germline V CDR1 and CDR2: SGHNT, YYREEE (reference sequence). Trimming left V 5 bases short and J 0 bases short, with 11 bases between. The CDR3 loop spans 14 amino acids. The CDR3 DNA reads TGTGCCAGCAGGGGGGACTCAAACCAAGAGACCCAGTACTTC. Translated: CASRGDSNQETQYF.

The chain is built from TRBV10-1 and TRBJ2-1; TRBD2 agrees at 13 bases. The length of the CDR3 is 16 residues. Germline values: CDR1 WNHNN, CDR2 SYGVQD (reference sequence). The V and J ends lost 3 bases and 6 bases, in that order; junction bases with no gene match: 5. CDR3 amino acids: CASSDPGLAGSNEQFF. CDR3 DNA sequence: TGCGCCAGCAGTGACCCGGGACTAGCGGGGAGCAATGAGCAGTTCTTC.

The V gene is TRBV21-1, the J gene TRBJ2-3; no DNA check was done on the table's D call, TRBD1. TRBV21-1 is a recognized pseudogene. The CDR3 contains 16 residues. The CDR3 region has the DNA TGTGCCAGCAGCAAAGGCGCCGGAAATCAGGCAGATACGCAGTATTTT. Translated: CASSKGAGNQADTQYF.

The chain combines TRBV6-5 with TRBJ1-4; 8 positions agree with TRBD1. V dropped 6 bases and J dropped 6; count of bases not matched to a gene: 6. CDR1 and CDR2 from the germline V gene are MNHEY and SVGAGI. The CDR3 length is 14 residues. In DNA, the CDR3 is TGTGCCAGCAGCCCCGGGACAGGCCATGAAAAACTGTTTTTT. Translating it yields CASSPGTGHEKLFF.

The rearrangement joins TRBV5-1 to TRBJ2-1, with D possibly matching TRBD1 (6 bases). CDR3 length: 15 amino acids. V was clipped by 4 bases and J by 6 bases, with 17 bases between them. Germline CDR1 reads SGHRS; CDR2 reads YFSETQ. The CDR3 DNA is TGCGCCAGCAGCATAGGACAGACATCTATCAATGAGCAGTTCTTC. Its translation is CASSIGQTSINEQFF. The variable domain in full, completed from reference TRBV5-1 and TRBJ2-1, reads KAGVTQTPRYLIKTRGQQVTLSCSPISGHRSVSWYQQTPGQGLQFLFEYFSETQRNKGNFPGRFSGRQFSNSRSEMNVSTLELGDSALYLCASSIGQTSINEQFFGPGTRLTVL.

V usage is TRBV11-1 and J usage is TRBJ1-1; TRBD1 matches at 8 bases. This CDR3 contains 15 residues. V shed 6 bases, J shed 5 bases, and the junction held 11 bases outside the gene matches. Germline V gene data show CDR1 as SGHAT and CDR2 as FQDESV (reference sequence). The CDR3: CASRPEQGGWTEAFF. Here the CDR3 DNA reads TGTGCCAGCAGGCCAGAACAGGGGGGGTGGACTGAAGCTTTCTTT.

This chain connects TRBV11-2 to TRBJ2-2, with TRBD1 matching over 7 bases. Trimming at V came to 5 bases and at J to 3 bases, leaving 3 bases not matched to a gene. This CDR3 comprises 14 residues. Germline V gene data show CDR1 as SGHAT and CDR2 as FQNNGV. CDR3 bases: TGTGCCAGCAGCCGGGACAGTTACACCGGGGAGCTGTTTTTT. Translated: CASSRDSYTGELFF.